One and the same sample provided the 3 T cell receptor delta chains below, sequenced in a study of gamma-delta chains in newborns, infants, children. TCRdb reprocessed the reads using CATT. The sample records some 3,500 delta-chain clones, around 1.4% being singletons. The sample comprised blood. Receptors originate from a child who was a newborn, infant or young child, either healthy, febrile or measles-vaccinated (not recorded which).

This clone has just a few counts. TCRdb lists the protein of a much larger clone for this DNA, which differs at residue 3, so this is likely a read error; the protein given here is translated from the DNA itself. The chain uses TRDV2 and TRDJ2, with 11 positions matching TRDD3. The CDR3 is 16 amino acids. Germline V lookup: CDR1 GEAIGNYY, CDR2 EKD. DNA of the CDR3: TGTGCCCGTGACACACTGGGGGATACTTTGACAGCACAACTCTTCTTT. It specifies CARDTLGDTLTAQLFF.

Within the sample, this clone is large. At the DNA level, this CDR3 is encoded by other sequences in the same sample as well. The chain carries TRDV2 and TRDJ3; 9 bases are a match to TRDD3. Germline lookup yields CDR1 GEAIGNYY and CDR2 EKD. CDR3 length equals 20 residues. The J segment lost 2 bases and the V segment lost 0 bases, leaving 10 bases of the junction unmatched. The chain's CDR3 is CACDTEAGGSSTWDTRQMFF. CDR3 DNA sequence: TGTGCCTGTGACACCGAAGCTGGGGGATCCTCTACCTGGGACACCCGACAGATGTTTTTC.

A word on this clone: TCRdb has a much larger clone's protein, which differs at residue 15 from the translation of this DNA, likely because of a read error; what is shown is the protein translated from the DNA. The same CDR3 also results from other DNA sequences found in this sample. The rearrangement links TRDV2 to TRDJ3; TRDD3 matches at 12 bases. Germline CDR1 and CDR2: GEAIGNYY and EKD. The CDR3 sequence is 17 residues long. CDR3 sequence (DNA): TGTGCCTGTGATATACTGGGGGATACCTGGGACACCCGACAGGTGTTTTTC. Its protein product is CACDILGDTWDTRQVFF.